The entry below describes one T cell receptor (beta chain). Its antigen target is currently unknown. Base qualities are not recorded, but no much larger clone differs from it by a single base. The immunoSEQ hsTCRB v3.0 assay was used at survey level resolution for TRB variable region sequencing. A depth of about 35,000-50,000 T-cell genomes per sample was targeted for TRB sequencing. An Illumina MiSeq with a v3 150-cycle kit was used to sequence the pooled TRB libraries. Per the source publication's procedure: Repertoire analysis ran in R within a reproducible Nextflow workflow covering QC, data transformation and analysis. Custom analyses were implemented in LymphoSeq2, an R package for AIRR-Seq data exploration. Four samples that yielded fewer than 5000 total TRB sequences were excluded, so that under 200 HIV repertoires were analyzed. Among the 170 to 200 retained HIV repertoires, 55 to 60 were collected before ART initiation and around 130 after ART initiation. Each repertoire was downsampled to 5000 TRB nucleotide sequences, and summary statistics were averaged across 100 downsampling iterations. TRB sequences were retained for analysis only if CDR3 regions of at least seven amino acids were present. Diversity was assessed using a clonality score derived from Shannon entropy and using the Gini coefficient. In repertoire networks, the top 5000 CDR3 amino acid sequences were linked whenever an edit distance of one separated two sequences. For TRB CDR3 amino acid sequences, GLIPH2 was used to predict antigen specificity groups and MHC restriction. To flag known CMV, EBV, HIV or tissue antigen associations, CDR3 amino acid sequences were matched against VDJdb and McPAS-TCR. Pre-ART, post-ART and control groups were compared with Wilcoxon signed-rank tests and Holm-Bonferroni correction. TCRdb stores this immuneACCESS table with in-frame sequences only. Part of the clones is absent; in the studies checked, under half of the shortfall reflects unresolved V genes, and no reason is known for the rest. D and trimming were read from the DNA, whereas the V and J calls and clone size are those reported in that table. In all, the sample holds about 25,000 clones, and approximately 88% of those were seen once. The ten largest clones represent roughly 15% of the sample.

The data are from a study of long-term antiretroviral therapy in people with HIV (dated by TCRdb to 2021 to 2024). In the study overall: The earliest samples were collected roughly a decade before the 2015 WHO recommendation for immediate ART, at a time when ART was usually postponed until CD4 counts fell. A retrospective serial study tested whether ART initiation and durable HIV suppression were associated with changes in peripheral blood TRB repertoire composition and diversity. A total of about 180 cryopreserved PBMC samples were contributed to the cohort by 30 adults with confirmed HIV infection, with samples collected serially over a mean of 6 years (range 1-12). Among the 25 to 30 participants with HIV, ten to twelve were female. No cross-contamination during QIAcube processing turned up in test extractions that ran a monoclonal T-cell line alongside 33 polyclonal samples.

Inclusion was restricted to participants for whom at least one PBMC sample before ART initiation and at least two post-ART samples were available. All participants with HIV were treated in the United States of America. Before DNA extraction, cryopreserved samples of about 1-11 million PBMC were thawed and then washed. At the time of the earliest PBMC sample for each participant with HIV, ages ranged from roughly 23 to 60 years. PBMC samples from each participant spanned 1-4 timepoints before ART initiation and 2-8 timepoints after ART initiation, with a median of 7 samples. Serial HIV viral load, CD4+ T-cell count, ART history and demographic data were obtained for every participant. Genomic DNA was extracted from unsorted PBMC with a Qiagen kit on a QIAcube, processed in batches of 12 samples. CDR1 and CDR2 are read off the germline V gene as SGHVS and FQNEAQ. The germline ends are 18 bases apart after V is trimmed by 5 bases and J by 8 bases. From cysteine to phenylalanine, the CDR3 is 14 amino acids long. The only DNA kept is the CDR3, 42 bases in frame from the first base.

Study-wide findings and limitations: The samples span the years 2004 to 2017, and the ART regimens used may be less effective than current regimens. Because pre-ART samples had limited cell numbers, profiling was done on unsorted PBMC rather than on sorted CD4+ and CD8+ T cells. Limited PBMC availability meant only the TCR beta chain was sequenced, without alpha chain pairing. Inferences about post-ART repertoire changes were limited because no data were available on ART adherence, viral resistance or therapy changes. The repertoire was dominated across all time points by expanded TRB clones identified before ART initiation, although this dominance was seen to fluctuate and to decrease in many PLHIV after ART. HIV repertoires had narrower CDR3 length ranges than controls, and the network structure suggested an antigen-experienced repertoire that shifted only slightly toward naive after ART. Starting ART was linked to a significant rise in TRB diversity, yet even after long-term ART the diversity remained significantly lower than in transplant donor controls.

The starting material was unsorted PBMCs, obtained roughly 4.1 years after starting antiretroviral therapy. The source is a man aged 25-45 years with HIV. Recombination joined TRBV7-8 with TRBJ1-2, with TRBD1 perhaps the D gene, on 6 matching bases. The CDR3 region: CASSHNRDPRGYTF. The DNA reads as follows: TGTGCCAGCAGCCACAACAGGGATCCGCGGGGCTACACCTTC.